These 23 T cell receptor beta chains were sequenced from one sample in a study of shared clonotypes between healthy human individuals. TCRdb's table, derived via immunoSEQ multiplex PCR, lists solely in-frame clones and lacks some. Of more than 2,000,000 clones in the sample, more than 80% are singletons; the top ten hold under 0.45%. The specimen sequenced was naive CD4+ T cells from PBMCs. Documented subset: CD45RA+ positively selected. These receptors all stem from a young man in good health. Some clones in this sample may be carry-over from other donors' samples.

CDR3 sequence reads: CASSYGVSADTQYF. The DNA for the CDR3 is TGCGCCAGCAGCTATGGGGTTTCGGCAGATACGCAGTATTTT. This chain links TRBV5-1 with TRBJ2-3; no definite D call. Germline lookup yields CDR1 SGHRS and CDR2 YFSETQ. The V and J ends lost 3 bases and 4 bases respectively, with 12 bases between them. The CDR3 spans 14 residues.

This rearrangement joins TRBV27 to TRBJ1-2, with 7 positions matching TRBD1. This CDR3 contains 15 residues. Germline loops: CDR1 MNHEY, CDR2 SMNVEV (reference sequence). Unmatched junction bases numbered 7, after V lost 2 bases and J lost 4 bases. The DNA of the CDR3 is TGTGCCAGCAGTTTAGCTAGGACAGGCGTCTATGGCTACACCTTC. Residues: CASSLARTGVYGYTF.

The chain uses TRBV6-1 and TRBJ2-6; no definite D call. V was trimmed by 5 bases and J by 4 bases, leaving 12 bases between them. There are 15 residues in the CDR3. Germline assignment: CDR1 MNHNS and CDR2 SASEGT. The CDR3 nucleotides read TGTGCCAGCAGTCGTGCTATAACGGGGGCCAACGTCCTGACTTTC. This gives the protein CASSRAITGANVLTF.

J is TRBJ2-3 and V is TRBV2; D is ambiguous. The germline V gene encodes CDR1 SNHLY and CDR2 FYNNEI. The CDR3 has 15 amino acids. V lost 0 bases, J lost 2 bases, and 9 bases lay in between. CDR3 coding DNA: TGTGCCAGCAGTGAAGCACAGACCTACACAGATACGCAGTATTTT. Translating it yields CASSEAQTYTDTQYF.

This chain links TRBV5-6 with TRBJ2-7; TRBD1 matches at 9 bases. Germline lookup yields CDR1 SGHDT and CDR2 YYEEEE. Trimming took 8 bases from V and 5 from J; bases not matched to a gene: 11. This CDR3 region has 14 residues. This CDR3 reads CASGLMTGGNEQYF. DNA of the CDR3: TGTGCCAGTGGCTTAATGACAGGGGGGAACGAGCAGTACTTC.

V usage is TRBV7-7 and J usage is TRBJ2-2; 8 bases line up with TRBD1. CDR1 is SSHAT, CDR2 FNYEAQ, per germline (reference sequence). Trimming removed 5 bases from V and 6 bases from J; junction bases left unmatched: 11. The CDR3 is made up of 16 amino acids. DNA of the CDR3: TGTGCCAGCAGCGATCGGACAGGGAAGGCGGCCGGGGAGCTGTTTTTT. This sequence encodes CASSDRTGKAAGELFF.

The J gene is TRBJ2-2, the V gene TRBV29-1, with D hard to call. The germline V and J ends were trimmed by 7 bases and 5 bases, with 11 bases remaining between them. Germline loops: CDR1 SQVTM, CDR2 ANQGSEA. CDR3 length: 12 residues. CDR3 region: CSAGPRTGELFF. CDR3 sequence (DNA): TGCAGCGCTGGCCCCCGGACCGGGGAGCTGTTTTTT.

Turning to this clone: Other DNA variants within this sample encode the same CDR3. The chain combines TRBV2 with TRBJ2-7; perhaps TRBD1 as D (5 bases). V was trimmed by 7 bases and J by 2 bases, leaving 12 bases between them. This CDR3 has 13 residues. Germline V lookup: CDR1 SNHLY, CDR2 FYNNEI. The CDR3 nucleotides are TGTGCCAGCAAGGGTGACAGCACCTACGAGCAGTACTTC. Amino acid sequence: CASKGDSTYEQYF.

The genes are TRBV5-1 and TRBJ2-3, with a tentative D call TRBD1 (6 bases). The CDR3 has 13 residues. Per the germline V gene, CDR1 is SGHRS and CDR2 is YFSETQ. V lost 4 bases, J lost 9 bases, and 15 bases lay in between. CDR3 sequence: CASSTDSFGTQYF. The CDR3 DNA reads as TGCGCCAGCAGCACGGACAGTTTTGGGACGCAGTATTTT.

V and J are TRBV9 and TRBJ2-7; D perhaps matches TRBD1 (6 bases). Germline CDR1 is SGDLS and CDR2 is YYNGEE. This CDR3 region has 14 residues. Trimming took 4 bases from V and 7 from J, leaving 18 bases between them. DNA for the CDR3: TGTGCCAGCAGCCCCACAGGGTCTCCGGGTGAGCAGTACTTC. It is translated as CASSPTGSPGEQYF.

The gene calls are TRBV25-1 and TRBJ1-1; the D is unclear. This CDR3 has 14 residues. V was trimmed by 5 bases and J by 1 base, leaving 11 bases between them. Germline V CDR1 and CDR2: MGHDK, SYGVNS. The CDR3 DNA sequence: TGTGCCAGCAGTACAACTCTCGGGAACACTGAAGCTTTCTTT. Protein: CASSTTLGNTEAFF.

The chain joins TRBV21-1 to TRBJ1-1. TRBV21-1 is an annotated pseudogene. The CDR3 loop spans 13 amino acids. In nucleotides, the CDR3 is TGTGCCAGCAGCACCGGATACAACACTGAAGCTTTCTTT. It translates to CASSTGYNTEAFF.

The chain couples TRBV27 to TRBJ2-7; D not certain. Trimming stripped 7 bases from V and 6 bases from J, with 19 bases between. The CDR3 sequence is 14 residues long. CDR1 and CDR2 (germline): MNHEY, SMNVEV (reference sequence). In DNA, the CDR3 is TGTGCCAGCAACCCGAGTGCTCGATGGGGCGAGCAGTACTTC. It yields the protein CASNPSARWGEQYF.

This rearrangement joins TRBV18 to TRBJ2-1; D call uncertain. CDR3 length: 17 amino acids. V was clipped by 0 bases and J by 0 bases, with 12 bases between them. Germline V gene sequence: CDR1 KGHSH, CDR2 LQKENI. The DNA for the CDR3 is TGTGCCAGCTCACCACCAGGCCCTCCCAGCTCCTACAATGAGCAGTTCTTC. It yields the protein CASSPPGPPSSYNEQFF. Supplemented by reference TRBV18 and TRBJ2-1, the full variable domain reads NAGVMQNPRHLVRRRGQEARLRCSPMKGHSHVYWYRQLPEEGLKFMVYLQKENIIDESGMPKERFSAEFPKEGPSILRIQQVVRGDSAAYFCASSPPGPPSSYNEQFFGPGTRLTVL.

The V call is TRBV7-6, the J call TRBJ2-3; TRBD2 aligns across 10 bases. Per germline, CDR1 SGHVS and CDR2 FNYEAQ. The CDR3 has 17 amino acids. V shed 5 bases and J 2 bases; nucleotides not matched to a gene: 10. CDR3 protein: CASSPGASGGSTDTQYF. CDR3 DNA sequence: TGTGCCAGCAGCCCGGGGGCTAGCGGGGGATCCACAGATACGCAGTATTTT.

The chain uses TRBV7-9 and TRBJ1-2, with TRBD1 matching 7 bases. CDR3 length: 13 residues. Trimming cost V 6 bases and J 4 bases; bases outside gene matches: 5. In germline, CDR1 is SEHNR, CDR2 FQNEAQ (reference sequence). The CDR3 region is CASSKGQLYGYTF. The CDR3 DNA reads as TGTGCCAGCAGTAAGGGACAGCTCTATGGCTACACCTTC.

The rearrangement uses TRBV7-9 and TRBJ2-5; D uncertain. CDR1 and CDR2 (germline): SEHNR, FQNEAQ (reference sequence). Trimming cost V 5 bases and J 7 bases, with 14 bases left between them. CDR3 length equals 13 residues. The CDR3 DNA sequence: TGTGCCAGCAGCCGCCTGGTCTCAGGGACCCAGTACTTC. Its protein product is CASSRLVSGTQYF.

J is TRBJ1-3 and V is TRBV6-6, with unresolved D. Trimming removed 7 bases at V and 0 bases at J, with 13 bases between. Germline CDR1 reads MNHNY; CDR2 reads SVGAGI (reference sequence). The CDR3 contains 15 residues. CDR3 protein: CASIDPLFSGNTIYF. In DNA form, the CDR3 reads TGTGCCAGCATTGACCCCTTATTCTCTGGAAACACCATATATTTT.

This chain links TRBV7-8 with TRBJ2-4; D gene unclear. Germline loops: CDR1 SGHVS, CDR2 FQNEAQ. V gave up 6 bases and J gave up 8 bases, with 8 bases separating them. The CDR3 spans 11 residues. The CDR3 sequence: CASRAADIQYF. The CDR3, as DNA: TGTGCCAGCAGGGCGGCAGACATTCAGTACTTC. The whole variable domain, filled in from reference TRBV7-8 and TRBJ2-4, reads GAGVSQSPRYKVAKRGQDVALRCDPISGHVSLFWYQQALGQGPEFLTYFQNEAQLDKSGLPSDRFFAERPEGSVSTLKIQRTQQEDSAVYLCASRAADIQYFGAGTRLSVL.

CDR3 in amino acids: CASSEKTGREQYF. The CDR3 DNA sequence: TGTGCCAGCAGTGAGAAGACAGGGCGGGAGCAGTACTTC. The V gene is TRBV6-1, the J gene TRBJ2-7, with 7 bases identical to TRBD1. V trimming: 3 bases; J trimming: 7 bases; junction bases outside the gene matches: 6. The CDR3 sequence is 13 residues long. Germline CDR1 is MNHNS and CDR2 is SASEGT.

As DNA, the CDR3 is TGTGCCTGGAGTGACCGCACAGATACGCAGTATTTT. Translation: CAWSDRTDTQYF. The chain is built from TRBV30 and TRBJ2-3, with D unresolved. The ends were cut back, 1 base at V and 1 base at J, with 3 bases in the middle. The CDR3 runs to 12 residues. The germline V gene encodes CDR1 GTSNPN and CDR2 SVGIG (reference sequence). The whole variable domain, filled in from reference TRBV30 and TRBJ2-3, reads SQTIHQWPATLVQPVGSPLSLECTVEGTSNPNLYWYRQAAGRGLQLLFYSVGIGQISSEVPQNLSASRPQDRQFILSSKKLLLSDSGFYLCAWSDRTDTQYFGPGTRLTVL.

About this clone: The same CDR3 can be traced to other DNA sequences in this sample. The chain links TRBV9 to TRBJ1-3, with no clear D. CDR3 length equals 14 residues. The V gene lost 0 bases and the J gene lost 4 bases, with 8 bases spanning the gap. The germline CDR1 and CDR2 sequences are SGDLS and YYNGEE. DNA of the CDR3: TGTGCCAGCAGCGTAGAGGGCAGAGGAAACACCATATATTTT. This sequence encodes CASSVEGRGNTIYF.

CDR3 in DNA: TGTGCCAGCAGCATCCCACCCCGCCGGGATCCGGATACGCAGTATTTT. Its translation is CASSIPPRRDPDTQYF. This chain links TRBV21-1 with TRBJ2-3; the table gives TRBD2 as D, unverified against the DNA. TRBV21-1 is a documented pseudogene. This CDR3 region has 16 residues.